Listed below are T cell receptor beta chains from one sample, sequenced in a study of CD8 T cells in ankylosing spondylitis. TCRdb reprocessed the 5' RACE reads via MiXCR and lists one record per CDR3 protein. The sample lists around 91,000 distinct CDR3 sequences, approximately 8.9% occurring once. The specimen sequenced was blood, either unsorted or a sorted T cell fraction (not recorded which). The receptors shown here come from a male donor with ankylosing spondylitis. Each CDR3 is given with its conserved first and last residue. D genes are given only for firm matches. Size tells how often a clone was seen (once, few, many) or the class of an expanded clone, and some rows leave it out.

CDR3 protein: CASSLLGSGAEAFF; CDR3 DNA: TGCGCCAGCAGCCTCCTGGGGTCGGGCGCTGAAGCTTTCTTT; V gene: TRBV5-1; clone size: many; D gene: .; J gene: TRBJ1-1
CDR3 protein: CASSLTISGLAGYEQYF; CDR3 DNA: TGTGCCAGCAGCTTAACGATTAGCGGGCTAGCGGGCTACGAGCAGTACTTC; V gene: TRBV7-9; clone size: many; D gene: TRBD2; J gene: TRBJ2-7
CDR3 protein: CSVTGTSGYNEQFF; CDR3 DNA: TGCAGCGTTACCGGGACTAGCGGATACAATGAGCAGTTCTTC; V gene: TRBV29-1; clone size: many; D gene: TRBD2; J gene: TRBJ2-1
CDR3 protein: CASSFTAGNQPQHF; CDR3 DNA: TGTGCCAGCAGTTTTACGGCTGGCAATCAGCCCCAGCATTTT; V gene: TRBV27; clone size: .; D gene: .; J gene: TRBJ1-5
CDR3 protein: CASSGGLAGVYF; CDR3 DNA: TGTGCCAGCAGCGGGGGACTAGCGGGTGTGTATTTT; V gene: TRBV9; clone size: .; D gene: TRBD2; J gene: TRBJ2-3
CDR3 protein: CASSVDGGLQNIQYF; CDR3 DNA: TGTGCCAGCAGCGTAGATGGGGGGCTCCAAAACATTCAGTACTTC; V gene: TRBV9; clone size: few; D gene: .; J gene: TRBJ2-4
CDR3 protein: CASSSGGRSDEQYF; CDR3 DNA: TGTGCCAGCAGCTCAGGGGGCAGGTCAGACGAGCAGTACTTC; V gene: TRBV5-6; clone size: .; D gene: TRBD1; J gene: TRBJ2-7
CDR3 protein: CATEDWTGELFF; CDR3 DNA: TGTGCCACCGAGGACTGGACCGGGGAGCTGTTTTTT; V gene: TRBV24-1; clone size: many; D gene: .; J gene: TRBJ2-2
CDR3 protein: CASSRTSGSSDTQYF; CDR3 DNA: TGTGCCAGCAGCCGGACTAGCGGGAGTTCAGATACGCAGTATTTT; V gene: TRBV7-7; clone size: .; D gene: TRBD2; J gene: TRBJ2-3
CDR3 protein: CASTGGNEQFF; CDR3 DNA: TGTGCCAGCACCGGGGGGAATGAGCAGTTCTTC; V gene: TRBV6-1; clone size: many; D gene: TRBD2; J gene: TRBJ2-1
CDR3 protein: CASRDGTEIETQYF; CDR3 DNA: TGTGCCAGCAGGGACGGGACAGAAATAGAGACCCAGTACTTC; V gene: TRBV6-1; clone size: .; D gene: TRBD1; J gene: TRBJ2-5
CDR3 protein: CSAIPRRQYSPLHF; CDR3 DNA: TGCAGTGCTATCCCCAGGCGGCAGTACTCACCCCTCCACTTT; V gene: TRBV20-1; clone size: .; D gene: .; J gene: TRBJ1-6
CDR3 protein: CASLGTGGNYGYTF; CDR3 DNA: TGTGCCAGCCTAGGGACAGGGGGCAACTATGGCTACACCTTC; V gene: TRBV27; clone size: few; D gene: TRBD1; J gene: TRBJ1-2
CDR3 protein: CASREAPYNEQFF; CDR3 DNA: TGTGCCAGCCGGGAGGCCCCCTACAATGAGCAGTTCTTC; V gene: TRBV19; clone size: .; D gene: TRBD2; J gene: TRBJ2-1
CDR3 protein: CSARDPGQGDKNEQYF; CDR3 DNA: TGCAGTGCTAGAGATCCGGGACAGGGAGATAAAAACGAGCAGTACTTC; V gene: TRBV20-1; clone size: few; D gene: TRBD1; J gene: TRBJ2-7
CDR3 protein: CASSEARTDTQYF; CDR3 DNA: TGTGCCAGCAGTGAAGCACGCACAGATACGCAGTATTTT; V gene: TRBV2; clone size: few; D gene: .; J gene: TRBJ2-3
CDR3 protein: CSARTNRGYEQFF; CDR3 DNA: TGCAGTGCCAGGACGAACAGGGGCTATGAGCAGTTCTTC; V gene: TRBV20-1; clone size: few; D gene: TRBD1; J gene: TRBJ2-1
CDR3 protein: CASSLAMGLAEETQYF; CDR3 DNA: TGTGCCAGCAGTTTAGCGATGGGACTAGCGGAAGAGACCCAGTACTTC; V gene: TRBV12-3/TRBV12-4; clone size: many; D gene: TRBD2; J gene: TRBJ2-5
CDR3 protein: CSAREAGGFTEQFF; CDR3 DNA: TGCAGTGCTAGAGAGGCGGGAGGGTTCACTGAGCAGTTCTTC; V gene: TRBV20-1; clone size: .; D gene: TRBD2; J gene: TRBJ2-1
CDR3 protein: CASNTGFSNSPLHF; CDR3 DNA: TGTGCCAGCAACACAGGGTTTTCGAATTCACCCCTCCACTTT; V gene: TRBV7-2; clone size: many; D gene: .; J gene: TRBJ1-6
CDR3 protein: CAISESTGGYEQYF; CDR3 DNA: TGTGCCATCAGTGAGTCGACAGGAGGCTACGAGCAGTACTTC; V gene: TRBV10-3; clone size: few; D gene: .; J gene: TRBJ2-7
CDR3 protein: CASSPSAYNEQFF; CDR3 DNA: TGTGCCAGCAGTCCTAGCGCCTACAATGAGCAGTTCTTC; V gene: TRBV12-3/TRBV12-4; clone size: many; D gene: .; J gene: TRBJ2-1
CDR3 protein: CAISEDLGGSVYTQYF; CDR3 DNA: TGTGCCATCAGTGAGGACCTGGGCGGGAGCGTTTATACGCAGTATTTT; V gene: TRBV10-3; clone size: many; D gene: TRBD2; J gene: TRBJ2-3
CDR3 protein: CASRHRREKEYF; CDR3 DNA: TGTGCCAGCAGACACAGGCGAGAAAAGGAGTACTTC; V gene: TRBV6-6; clone size: many; D gene: .; J gene: TRBJ2-7
CDR3 protein: CATIAPLDGNNEQFF; CDR3 DNA: TGTGCCACCATAGCCCCCCTGGACGGTAACAATGAGCAGTTCTTC; V gene: TRBV15; clone size: .; D gene: .; J gene: TRBJ2-1
CDR3 protein: CASGGTDNEQFF; CDR3 DNA: TGTGCCAGCGGGGGGACTGATAATGAGCAGTTCTTC; V gene: TRBV6-4; clone size: many; D gene: .; J gene: TRBJ2-1
CDR3 protein: CSVPDWRAYNEQFF; CDR3 DNA: TGCAGCGTACCCGACTGGCGTGCCTACAATGAGCAGTTCTTC; V gene: TRBV29-1; clone size: many; D gene: .; J gene: TRBJ2-1
CDR3 protein: CSARDLAGPSNEQFF; CDR3 DNA: TGCAGTGCTAGAGATCTGGCGGGACCATCCAATGAGCAGTTCTTC; V gene: TRBV20-1; clone size: many; D gene: .; J gene: TRBJ2-1
CDR3 protein: CASSFTGSTGELFF; CDR3 DNA: TGTGCCAGCAGCTTTACGGGAAGTACCGGGGAGCTGTTTTTT; V gene: TRBV11-2; clone size: .; D gene: .; J gene: TRBJ2-2
CDR3 protein: CSVFTQEGRNTEAFF; CDR3 DNA: TGCAGCGTTTTTACACAAGAGGGTAGGAACACTGAAGCTTTCTTT; V gene: TRBV29-1; clone size: .; D gene: .; J gene: TRBJ1-1
CDR3 protein: CASSWGDNQPQHF; CDR3 DNA: TGTGCCAGCAGCTGGGGTGACAATCAGCCCCAGCATTTT; V gene: TRBV27; clone size: .; D gene: .; J gene: TRBJ1-5
CDR3 protein: CASSLGAGGPGEQFF; CDR3 DNA: TGTGCCAGCAGCCTCGGGGCGGGAGGGCCGGGTGAGCAGTTCTTC; V gene: TRBV27; clone size: .; D gene: TRBD2; J gene: TRBJ2-1
CDR3 protein: CSVLRGPMNTEAFF; CDR3 DNA: TGCAGCGTCCTCAGGGGCCCCATGAACACTGAAGCTTTCTTT; V gene: TRBV29-1; clone size: many; D gene: .; J gene: TRBJ1-1
CDR3 protein: CASSLLAGEAFSEQYF; CDR3 DNA: TGTGCCAGCAGCTTACTAGCGGGAGAGGCTTTCTCCGAGCAGTACTTC; V gene: TRBV7-6; clone size: many; D gene: TRBD2; J gene: TRBJ2-7
CDR3 protein: CASSFLTGENYGYTF; CDR3 DNA: TGTGCCAGCAGCTTTTTGACAGGGGAAAACTATGGCTACACCTTC; V gene: TRBV5-6; clone size: .; D gene: TRBD1; J gene: TRBJ1-2
CDR3 protein: CASSGSGRSPYNEQFF; CDR3 DNA: TGTGCCAGCAGTGGTAGCGGGAGGAGTCCCTACAATGAGCAGTTCTTC; V gene: TRBV11-2; clone size: many; D gene: TRBD2; J gene: TRBJ2-1
CDR3 protein: CASSLGNGGGVKAFF; CDR3 DNA: TGTGCCAGCAGTTTAGGAAACGGCGGGGGCGTCAAAGCTTTCTTT; V gene: TRBV12-3/TRBV12-4; clone size: .; D gene: .; J gene: TRBJ1-1
CDR3 protein: CASSLEAGTGGFGQPQHF; CDR3 DNA: TGTGCCAGCAGCTTAGAGGCCGGGACAGGGGGCTTCGGTCAGCCCCAGCATTTT; V gene: TRBV11-1; clone size: .; D gene: TRBD1; J gene: TRBJ1-5
CDR3 protein: CATSDGRNTEAFF; CDR3 DNA: TGTGCCACCAGTGATGGGAGGAACACTGAAGCTTTCTTT; V gene: TRBV24-1; clone size: .; D gene: .; J gene: TRBJ1-1
CDR3 protein: CASSLERIMNTEAFF; CDR3 DNA: TGTGCCAGCAGCTTAGAGAGGATAATGAACACTGAAGCTTTCTTT; V gene: TRBV11-1; clone size: many; D gene: .; J gene: TRBJ1-1
CDR3 protein: CATLRRGYNEQFF; CDR3 DNA: TGTGCCACCCTAAGACGCGGTTACAATGAGCAGTTCTTC; V gene: TRBV19; clone size: few; D gene: .; J gene: TRBJ2-1
CDR3 protein: CASSVARGGTGELFF; CDR3 DNA: TGTGCCAGCAGTGTGGCCAGGGGGGGCACCGGGGAGCTGTTTTTT; V gene: TRBV2; clone size: few; D gene: .; J gene: TRBJ2-2
CDR3 protein: CATAGGNQPQHF; CDR3 DNA: TGTGCCACCGCGGGCGGCAATCAGCCCCAGCATTTT; V gene: TRBV24-1; clone size: many; D gene: .; J gene: TRBJ1-5
CDR3 protein: CASSPRDLEQYF; CDR3 DNA: TGTGCCAGCAGCCCCCGGGACCTGGAGCAGTACTTC; V gene: TRBV7-9; clone size: few; D gene: .; J gene: TRBJ2-7
CDR3 protein: CASSHRDLLAHEQYF; CDR3 DNA: TGTGCCAGCAGTCATCGGGACCTTTTAGCCCACGAGCAGTACTTC; V gene: TRBV27; clone size: many; D gene: .; J gene: TRBJ2-7
CDR3 protein: CATSDPDRPKYNEQFF; CDR3 DNA: TGTGCCACCAGTGACCCGGACAGACCCAAATACAATGAGCAGTTCTTC; V gene: TRBV24-1; clone size: many; D gene: .; J gene: TRBJ2-1
CDR3 protein: CASSDETGASNQPQHF; CDR3 DNA: TGTGCCAGCAGTGACGAAACAGGGGCAAGCAATCAGCCCCAGCATTTT; V gene: TRBV2; clone size: .; D gene: TRBD1; J gene: TRBJ1-5
CDR3 protein: CASSVDGRAWDTQYF; CDR3 DNA: TGTGCCAGCAGCGTAGACGGGAGGGCATGGGATACGCAGTATTTT; V gene: TRBV9; clone size: .; D gene: TRBD2; J gene: TRBJ2-3
CDR3 protein: CASSLDGDVREKLFF; CDR3 DNA: TGTGCCAGCAGCTTAGACGGGGACGTGCGTGAAAAACTGTTTTTT; V gene: TRBV7-8; clone size: few; D gene: .; J gene: TRBJ1-4
CDR3 protein: CARSERDQETQYF; CDR3 DNA: TGCGCCAGGTCTGAAAGAGACCAAGAGACCCAGTACTTC; V gene: TRBV10-1; clone size: few; D gene: .; J gene: TRBJ2-5
CDR3 protein: CASSLDRDYVYEQYF; CDR3 DNA: TGTGCCAGCAGCTTAGACCGGGACTATGTCTACGAGCAGTACTTC; V gene: TRBV11-2; clone size: .; D gene: TRBD2; J gene: TRBJ2-7